The text below deals with one T cell receptor (beta chain). No antigen is known for it. No base quality information exists; no much larger clone differs at one position. These data come from a study of T-cell reconstitution after alpha-beta-depleted transplantation in children (dated by TCRdb to 2016 to 2017). The study in broad terms: The study quantitatively tracked T-cell immune reconstitution after TCRalphabeta/CD19-depleted allogeneic hematopoietic cell transplantation in children using TCR repertoire profiling.

What the treatment or condition label conveys for this sample: allogeneic hematopoietic cell transplantation with graft depleted of TCRalphabeta T cells and CD19 B cells. The transplant recipients were children given TCRalphabeta/CD19-depleted allogeneic hematopoietic cell grafts. Library preparation employed PCR. Sequencing used an Illumina HiSeq 2500. TCR libraries were prepared with molecular barcoding, using unique molecular identifiers to normalize TCRbeta repertoire quantification. TCRdb took the public reads, trimmed them with fastp at Q25, ran MiXCR for clone calling and kept in-frame beta chains. Every CDR3 protein is listed once, alongside the most common genes and DNA of its rows. The sample data list 600,000 to 800,000 distinct CDR3 sequences, and about an eighth of these were observed just once. Of the sample, approximately 0.8% falls within the top ten clones. Study-wide conclusions, independent of this receptor: About two months after transplant, the apparently early recovery of alphabetaT-cell counts reportedly depended on just several hundred clones that had expanded rapidly and came from non-depleted graft cells. The high TCRbeta diversity at day 60 in some patients was ascribed to recipient T cells and intrathymic progenitors that had survived conditioning. Hyperexpanded clone frequencies declined over subsequent months; after one year, T-cell counts and TCRbeta diversity were mostly attributed to newly produced T cells.

Measured from the cysteine to the phenylalanine, the CDR3 is 12 residues long. The only DNA kept is the CDR3, 36 bases in frame from the first base. According to the germline V gene, CDR1 reads SGHRS and CDR2 reads YFSETQ. Between the V and J ends, shortened by 6 bases and 4 bases respectively, the junction contains 9 bases. Material: PBMCs, obtained before TCRalphabeta/CD19-depleted stem cell transplant. The TCR originated in a girl aged 2 to 10 with congenital amegakaryocytic thrombocytopenia, due to receive a stem cell transplant. The rearranged segments are TRBV5-1 and TRBJ2-3; a tentative D match to TRBD2 spans 6 bases. CDR3 sequence: CASTGEADTQYF. Here is the DNA: TGCGCCAGCACGGGAGAGGCAGATACGCAGTATTTT.